The clone carrying this TCR beta chain was seen many times. Its antigen remains unidentified. From 5'RACE with constant-segment primers came TCR alpha and TCR beta cDNA libraries that carried sample barcodes and UMIs. TCRdb ran MiXCR on the 5' RACE reads and lists one entry per CDR3 protein. Among around 300,000 distinct CDR3 sequences listed, about 20% were seen once. The data were obtained in a study of T-cell memory formation after mild COVID-19. General study points: Of the contracting clones, CD4+ ones lay mainly in CM and EM, and CD8+ ones in EMRA.

The CDR3 is 14 amino acids. V gave up 5 bases and J gave up 3 bases, with 12 bases separating them. CDR1 is SGHTA, CDR2 FQGNSA, per germline. V and J are TRBV7-2 and TRBJ2-3; D is unresolved. The clonotype comes from a man aged 18 to 35 who had mild COVID-19 (a few samples of this study predate the infection). Cell type and time point are not known. The sample taken for sequencing was PBMCs or a T cell subset sorted from them (not recorded which). CDR3 nucleotides: TGTGCCAGCAGCCCTATAGTGGGGACAGATACGCAGTATTTT. It yields the protein CASSPIVGTDTQYF.